This T cell receptor beta chain was sequenced for a study of intratumoral heterogeneity in liver cancer. General notes on the study: Across the full roughly 14-patient cohort, most patients were male and a median age of 63 years was recorded. Of the 71 multiregional samples collected from approximately 15 HCC patients in the overall cohort, 51 were tumoral regions and some 20 were adjacent nontumoral regions. The study combined RNA-seq, DNA sequencing, TCR-seq and SNP array data from multiple regions of hepatocellular carcinoma specimens to study intratumor heterogeneity.

The immunoSEQ assay was used to sequence TCR beta chain CDR3 regions from genomic DNA. Primers annealing to V and J segments amplified rearranged VDJ segments. Turning to the authors' computational methods: The ImmunoSeq Analyzer software was used to calculate clonality and richness metrics. To find clones with differing abundance between regions, Fisher's exact test was applied together with a beta-binomial method for extra stringency. The clones in this table, taken by TCRdb from immuneACCESS, are in-frame only. Not every clone is retained; where verified, under half of the shortfall comes from an unresolved V gene, and the cause of the rest is unknown. The D gene and trimming were derived from the DNA, and the V and J assignments and clone size from that table. Across this sample there are 5,000 to 7,500 clones, with approximately 64% seen only once. About two fifths of the sample is taken by the ten largest.

Samples labelled H came from distinct, geographically separated regions of the hepatocellular carcinoma nodule. Every patient had early-stage hepatocellular carcinoma and went to surgical resection without receiving any prior therapy. No macroscopic evidence of necrosis or hemorrhage was present in the sampled areas. Multiple regions from two patients were subjected to TCR sequencing (ImmunoSeq). Frozen resection tissue samples were collected at a distance of at least 1 cm from each other. The DNeasy blood and tissue kit was used to extract genomic DNA from bulk tissue. Points the paper makes about the study in general: Within each sequenced patient, no significant difference in overall T cell clonality was found between tumor regions. In every sequenced patient, tumor region b showed significantly fewer unique T-cell clonal expansions than tumor region a. A relatively low patient number and under-sampled tumor-infiltrating lymphocyte representation were acknowledged by the authors as limitations. TCR sequencing reportedly confirmed RNA-seq-based estimates of regional differences in tumor-infiltrating lymphocyte burden.

Taken from the germline V gene, the CDR1 and CDR2 loops are SGHRS and YFSETQ. Inclusive of the bounding cysteine and phenylalanine, the CDR3 is 12 residues long. Kept here is only the CDR3 DNA, which spans 36 bases and is read in frame from base 1. At the junction V is shortened by 1 base and J by 5 bases, with 5 bases in between. In the case of this clone: The antigen it recognizes is unknown. No much larger clonotype is one base removed from it; base qualities were not supplied.

This specimen consisted of tumor tissue, obtained before any cancer treatment. Rearrangement joined TRBV5-1 to TRBJ2-3; the D gene identity is not certain. The receptor's source is an older woman with hepatocellular carcinoma. The CDR3 has the sequence CASSLWGDTQYF. The DNA reads TGCGCCAGCAGCTTGTGGGGAGATACGCAGTATTTT.